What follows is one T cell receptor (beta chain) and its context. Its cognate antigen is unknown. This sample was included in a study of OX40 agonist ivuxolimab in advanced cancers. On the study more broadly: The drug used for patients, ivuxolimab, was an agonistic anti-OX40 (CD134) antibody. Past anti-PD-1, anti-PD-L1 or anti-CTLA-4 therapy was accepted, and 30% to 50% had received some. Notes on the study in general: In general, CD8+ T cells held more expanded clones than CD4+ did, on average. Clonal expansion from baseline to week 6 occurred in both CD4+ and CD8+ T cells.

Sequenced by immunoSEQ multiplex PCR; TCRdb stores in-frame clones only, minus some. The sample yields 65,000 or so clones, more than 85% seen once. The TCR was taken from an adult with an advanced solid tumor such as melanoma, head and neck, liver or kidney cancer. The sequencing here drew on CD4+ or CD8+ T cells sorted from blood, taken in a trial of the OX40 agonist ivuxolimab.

The CDR3 DNA is TGCAGCGTTGAAGGGACTAGCGACTACGAGCAGTACTTC. Translation gives CSVEGTSDYEQYF. V is TRBV29-1 and J is TRBJ2-7; 9 bases map to TRBD2. V lost 1 base to trimming and J lost 3 bases; unmatched junction nucleotides: 1. This CDR3 contains 13 residues. The germline V gene has CDR1 SQVTM and CDR2 ANQGSEA.